What follows are 7 T cell receptor beta chains derived from one specimen sequenced in a study of blood T cell repertoires in COVID-19. Sequenced by immunoSEQ multiplex PCR; TCRdb stores in-frame clones only, minus some. The data contain fewer than 350,000 clones, 90% of them singletons. Sequenced material: PBMCs or T cells enriched from blood (not recorded which). These receptors all come from a woman aged 25 to 39 with acute COVID-19.

The genes are TRBV7-9 and TRBJ2-1, with 9 bases matching TRBD2. V lost 5 bases to trimming and J lost 13 bases; unmatched junction nucleotides: 18. Germline CDR1 and CDR2: SEHNR and FQNEAQ (reference sequence). The CDR3 contains 16 residues. The CDR3 spells CASSTGGTQGLADQFF. CDR3 coding DNA: TGTGCCAGCAGCACCGGGGGGACCCAGGGACTAGCAGACCAGTTCTTC.

This chain links TRBV15 with TRBJ1-5; TRBD1 is a possible D gene (6 bases). Germline CDR1 is LNHNV and CDR2 is YYDKDF (reference sequence). The CDR3 has 15 residues. The germline V and J ends were trimmed by 3 bases and 4 bases, with 13 bases remaining between them. The CDR3 region has the DNA TGTGCCACCAGCAGTGGTGACAGGAAAAATCAGCCCCAGCATTTT. Residues: CATSSGDRKNQPQHF.

The chain recombines TRBV11-2 with TRBJ1-1; 7 nucleotides align to TRBD1. V was pared by 4 bases and J by 2 bases, with 7 bases of the junction left unmatched. The CDR3 extends over 15 amino acids. Looked up from germline, CDR1 is SGHAT and CDR2 is FQNNGV. The CDR3 sequence is CASSSVTGNNTEAFF. The CDR3 DNA follows: TGTGCCAGCAGCTCAGTGACAGGGAATAACACTGAAGCTTTCTTT.

The chain has TRBV28 and TRBJ2-1; TRBD1 might be the D (5 bases). This CDR3 region has 15 residues. Germline CDR1 and CDR2: MDHEN and SYDVKM. Trimming pared 5 bases from V and 7 bases from J, leaving 18 bases between. This CDR3 reads CASSGGAGILNEQFF. In nucleotides, the CDR3 is TGTGCCAGCAGTGGTGGGGCAGGGATTTTGAATGAGCAGTTCTTC.

The chain couples TRBV28 to TRBJ2-7, with 11 bases identical to TRBD1. The CDR3 loop spans 15 amino acids. Germline-derived CDR1 and CDR2 are MDHEN and SYDVKM. The trim removed 5 bases at V and 4 bases at J, leaving 7 bases unmatched. The CDR3 sequence is CASSTPGTGGYEQYF. The CDR3 DNA sequence: TGTGCCAGCAGTACTCCCGGGACAGGGGGTTACGAGCAGTACTTC.

This chain joins TRBV5-1 and TRBJ1-2; D might be TRBD1 (5 bases). Germline assignment: CDR1 SGHRS and CDR2 YFSETQ. Trimming took 5 bases from V and 0 from J, leaving 8 bases between them. The CDR3 loop spans 13 amino acids. The CDR3 loop reads CASRGLANYGYTF. CDR3 sequence (DNA): TGCGCCAGCAGGGGGCTAGCTAACTATGGCTACACCTTC.

The chain recombines TRBV10-3 with TRBJ1-5; D may be TRBD1 (5 bases). CDR3 length: 16 residues. Trimming stripped 0 bases from V and 6 bases from J, with 15 bases between. Looked up from germline, CDR1 is ENHRY and CDR2 is SYGVKD. In DNA form, the CDR3 reads TGTGCCATCAGTGAGTCCCAGGGCGGGGACGCTCAGCCCCAGCATTTT. Translated, it gives CAISESQGGDAQPQHF.